This TCR beta chain emerged from a study of blood T cell repertoires in COVID-19. Study-wide background: Acute-phase and convalescent COVID-19 samples originated in the United States, Italy and Spain. Nucleic acid was either cDNA or gDNA, and it came from T cells, B-cell-depleted T cells, or PBMCs.

Germline V gene data show CDR1 as LNHDA and CDR2 as SQIVND (reference sequence). This CDR3 has 13 residues. V shed 4 bases and J shed 1 base, with 2 bases lying between them. In the authors' workflow: Reference gene primers were amplified, and this amplification served to estimate nucleated cell counts. Repertoires were generated with immunoSEQ multiplex PCR, while TCRdb's copy carries only in-frame clones and drops some. V and J calls and clone size are copied from that table; D and trimming were computed from the DNA. The sample yields 250,000 or so clones, approximately 80% seen once. This clonotype was obtained from a man at least 80 years old with acute or convalescent COVID-19. The chain is built from TRBV19 and TRBJ2-6; the D is unclear. Sequenced sample: peripheral blood. The CDR3 bases are TGTGCCAGTAGTACGTCTGGGGCCAACGTCCTGACTTTC. Translated, it gives CASSTSGANVLTF.